This T cell receptor beta chain emerged from a study of shared clonotypes between healthy human individuals. V lost 3 bases, J lost 6 bases, and 8 bases lay in between. The length of the CDR3 is 12 residues. Germline values: CDR1 LNHDA, CDR2 SQIVND (reference sequence). Sequencing used immunoSEQ multiplex PCR; TCRdb keeps in-frame clones, though not all of them. The sample shows around 2.1 million clones, approximately 94% of them seen only once. This clone appeared once. Input material: naive CD4+ T cells sorted from blood. The subset here: CD45RA+ positively selected. This chain uses TRBV19 with TRBJ2-5; tentative D call: TRBD2 (6 bases). The receptor was isolated from a man between 18 and 35 years old in good health. CDR3: CASSMGGQTQYF. The CDR3 bases are TGTGCCAGTAGTATGGGGGGTCAGACCCAGTACTTC.